This T cell receptor (beta chain) was documented in a study of T cell repertoires in cytomegalovirus infection. This clonotype has at least ten counts. The antigen is undetermined. Using its own MiXCR run on the reads, TCRdb lists one record per CDR3 protein. In the table there are 350,000 to 450,000 distinct CDR3 sequences, 15% to 20% of which are singletons. Whole-study findings and limits: The cumulative frequency of public TCR beta families identified carriers of CMV plus the relevant HLA.

Germline CDR1 reads SGHTA; CDR2 reads FQGNSA. The CDR3 is made up of 13 amino acids. V was clipped by 5 bases and J by 6 bases, with 11 bases between them. V is TRBV7-2 and J is TRBJ2-1; D gene uncertain. This clonotype was obtained from a human donor in good health (CMV status not recorded). Some clones in this sample may be carry-over from other donors' samples. The sample consisted of PBMCs. In DNA, the CDR3 is TGTGCCAGCAGCGCCATCCAAGGCAATGAGCAGTTCTTC. Amino acids: CASSAIQGNEQFF. Filled out from reference TRBV7-2 and TRBJ2-1, the complete variable domain reads GAGVSQSPSNKVTEKGKDVELRCDPISGHTALYWYRQSLGQGLEFLIYFQGNSAPDKSGLPSDRFSAERTGGSVSTLTIQRTQQEDSAVYLCASSAIQGNEQFFGPGTRLTVL.